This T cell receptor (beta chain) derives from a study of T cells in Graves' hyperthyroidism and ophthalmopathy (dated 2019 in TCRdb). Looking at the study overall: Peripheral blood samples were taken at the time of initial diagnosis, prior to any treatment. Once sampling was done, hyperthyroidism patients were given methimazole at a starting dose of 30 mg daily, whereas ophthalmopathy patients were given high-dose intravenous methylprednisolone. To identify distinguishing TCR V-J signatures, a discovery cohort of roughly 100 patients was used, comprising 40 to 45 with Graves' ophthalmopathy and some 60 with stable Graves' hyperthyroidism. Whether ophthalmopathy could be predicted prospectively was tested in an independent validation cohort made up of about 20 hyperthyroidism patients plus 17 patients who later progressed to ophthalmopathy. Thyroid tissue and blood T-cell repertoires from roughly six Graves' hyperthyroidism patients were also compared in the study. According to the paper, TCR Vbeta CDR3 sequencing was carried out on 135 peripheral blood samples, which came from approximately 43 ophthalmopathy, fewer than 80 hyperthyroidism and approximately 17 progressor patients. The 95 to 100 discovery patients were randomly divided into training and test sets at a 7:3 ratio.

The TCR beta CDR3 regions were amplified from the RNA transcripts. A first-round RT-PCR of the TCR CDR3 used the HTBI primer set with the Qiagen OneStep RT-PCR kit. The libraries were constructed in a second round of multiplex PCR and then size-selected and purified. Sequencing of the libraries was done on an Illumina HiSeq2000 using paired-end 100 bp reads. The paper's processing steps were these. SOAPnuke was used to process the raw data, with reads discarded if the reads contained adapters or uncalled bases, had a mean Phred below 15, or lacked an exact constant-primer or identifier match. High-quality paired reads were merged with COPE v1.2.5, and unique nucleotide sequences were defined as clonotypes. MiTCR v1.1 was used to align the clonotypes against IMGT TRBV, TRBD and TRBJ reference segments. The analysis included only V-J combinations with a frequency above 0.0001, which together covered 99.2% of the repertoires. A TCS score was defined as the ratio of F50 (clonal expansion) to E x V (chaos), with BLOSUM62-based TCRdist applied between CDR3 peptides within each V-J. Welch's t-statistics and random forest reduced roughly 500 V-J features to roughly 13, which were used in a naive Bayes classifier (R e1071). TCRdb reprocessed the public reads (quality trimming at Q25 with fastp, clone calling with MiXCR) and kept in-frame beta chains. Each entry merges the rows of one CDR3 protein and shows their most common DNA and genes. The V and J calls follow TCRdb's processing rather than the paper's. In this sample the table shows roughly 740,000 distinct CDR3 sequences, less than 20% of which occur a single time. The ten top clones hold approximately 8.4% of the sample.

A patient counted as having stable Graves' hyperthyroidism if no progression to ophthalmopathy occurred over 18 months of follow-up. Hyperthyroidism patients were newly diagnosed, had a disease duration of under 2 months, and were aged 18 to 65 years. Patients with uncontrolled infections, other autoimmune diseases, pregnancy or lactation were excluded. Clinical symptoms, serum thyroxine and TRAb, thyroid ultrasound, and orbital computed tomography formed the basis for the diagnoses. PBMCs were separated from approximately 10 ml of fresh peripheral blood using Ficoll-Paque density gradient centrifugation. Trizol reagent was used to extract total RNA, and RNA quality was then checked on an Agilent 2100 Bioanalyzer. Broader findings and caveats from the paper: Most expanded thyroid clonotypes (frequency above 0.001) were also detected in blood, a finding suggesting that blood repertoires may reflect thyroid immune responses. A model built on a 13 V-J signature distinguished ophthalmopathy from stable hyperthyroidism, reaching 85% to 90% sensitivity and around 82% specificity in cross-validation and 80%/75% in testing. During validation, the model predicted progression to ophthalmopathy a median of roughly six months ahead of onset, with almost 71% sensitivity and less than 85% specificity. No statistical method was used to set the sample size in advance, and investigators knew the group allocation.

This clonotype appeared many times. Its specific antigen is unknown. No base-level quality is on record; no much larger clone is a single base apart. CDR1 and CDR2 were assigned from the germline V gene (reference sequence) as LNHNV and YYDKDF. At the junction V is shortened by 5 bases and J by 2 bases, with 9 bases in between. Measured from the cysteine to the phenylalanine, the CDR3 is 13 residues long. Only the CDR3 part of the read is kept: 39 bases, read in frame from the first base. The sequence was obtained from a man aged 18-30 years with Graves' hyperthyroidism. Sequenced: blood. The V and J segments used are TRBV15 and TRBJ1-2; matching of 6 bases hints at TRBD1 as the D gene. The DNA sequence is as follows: TGTGCCACCAGCTCCGGGACAAACTATGGCTACACCTTC. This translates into CATSSGTNYGYTF.